In this sample, the clone carrying this T cell receptor (beta chain) turned up a few times. This sample was taken from a study of T cell repertoires in cytomegalovirus infection. Study-wide context: Signatures in public TCR beta sequences pointed to both CMV infection and matching HLA type.

TCRdb used MiXCR to reprocess the reads, holding one entry per CDR3 protein. The sample carries hundreds of thousands of distinct CDR3 sequences, 20% to 30% recorded once. This CDR3 has 15 residues. Trimming at V came to 6 bases and at J to 2 bases, leaving 6 bases not matched to a gene. CDR1 is MDHEN and CDR2 is SYDVKM in the germline V gene. The source of this sequence is a human donor in good health (CMV status not recorded). Some clones in this sample may be carry-over from other donors' samples. Sequenced input: CD8+ T cells from PBMCs. The chain joins TRBV28 to TRBJ2-1; 8 bases fit TRBD1. The CDR3 nucleotides read TGTGCCAGCAGGGTAGACAGGGGAGCCTACAATGAGCAGTTCTTC. Its protein product is CASRVDRGAYNEQFF.